This T cell receptor (beta chain) stems from a study of metastatic and nonmetastatic thyroid tumors. About the research overall: Peripheral blood and tumor or nodule samples from malignant and benign thyroid patients were compared.

In the original analysis: CDR3 was compared across clinicopathological groups, and the resulting differences were used to build a distant-metastasis classifier for papillary thyroid cancer. MiXCR reprocessed the PCR reads for TCRdb. The V and J calls were not made by the authors but by TCRdb's processing. This table holds about 31,000 clones, roughly 20% found once. Overall study findings and caveats: Malignant thyroid tumors reportedly exceeded benign nodules significantly in TCR beta diversity, with the difference appearing in blood and tumor.

This clone was seen a few times. The antigen remains unidentified. This CDR3 spans 16 amino acids. V was clipped by 0 bases and J by 7 bases, with 19 bases between them. Patients had received no treatment of any kind before thyroid surgery. This chain uses TRBV12-3 or TRBV12-4 with TRBJ2-7; a possible D gene is TRBD2 (6 bases). The material sequenced was blood. This sequence was found in a female donor with papillary thyroid cancer or a benign thyroid nodule (not recorded which). Some clones in this sample may be carry-over from other donors' samples. CDR3 sequence reads: CASSLAYGLPIGEQYF. The CDR3 DNA reads as TGTGCCAGCAGTTTAGCGTATGGACTACCTATAGGAGAGCAGTACTTC.